These 31 T cell receptor beta chains were all obtained from the same sample, sequenced in a study of regulatory T cells in long-lasting Graves disease (dated by TCRdb to the early 2020s). Library construction relied on multiplex PCR. The instrument was an Illumina HiSeq 4000. CDR3 regions were amplified by Arm-PCR with iRepertoire HTBI primers to construct TCR beta libraries. TCRdb itself trimmed the public reads at Q25 with fastp, ran MiXCR and retained productive beta chains. Rows with a matching CDR3 protein are joined into one entry that keeps the most common DNA and genes. This sample lists around 450,000 distinct CDR3 sequences; 14% to 15% were detected once. The ten largest clones capture over 7.5% of the sample. The time point label for this specimen denotes: newly diagnosed GD, antithyroid drugs for less than 3 months. For both TCR sequencing and RNA sequencing, RNA was extracted from PBMCs using TRIzol.

The sample was also reused in another study, on T cells in Graves' hyperthyroidism and ophthalmopathy.

This specimen was peripheral blood mononuclear cells (PBMCs), taken at new diagnosis, from a patient treated with antithyroid drugs. The receptors were sampled from a woman aged 35 to 49 with Graves disease. Donor details come from another sample of the same person, matched by shared clones.

This clonotype was detected ten times or more. This chain connects TRBV3-1 to TRBJ2-3; D remains unclear. The CDR3 has 14 amino acids. Germline V lookup: CDR1 LGHDT, CDR2 YNNKEL (reference sequence). V lost 1 base to trimming and J lost 3 bases, with 8 bases between them. The CDR3 sequence: CASSQGVRTDTQYF. Written as DNA, the CDR3 is TGTGCCAGCAGCCAAGGAGTGAGGACAGATACGCAGTATTTT.

This clonotype was seen many times. Relative to the germline gene, one junction end is altered; a read error may explain this. The chain uses TRBV5-1 and TRBJ2-7; D remains unclear. Per the germline V gene, CDR1 is SGHRS and CDR2 is YFSETQ. The CDR3 runs 14 residues. The DNA of the CDR3 is TGTGCCAGCAGTCTCGCCCCAGGCTCCTACGAGCAGTACTTC. The encoded protein is CASSLAPGSYEQYF.

This clonotype was counted at least ten times. The rearrangement links TRBV28 to TRBJ2-7; 7 bases line up with TRBD2. J gave up 6 bases and V 5 bases, and 10 bases lay outside the gene matches. The CDR3 sequence is 14 residues long. Per germline, CDR1 MDHEN and CDR2 SYDVKM. CDR3 nucleotides: TGTGCCAGCAGTCCCCCGGGGAGCGGGGTCGAGCAGTACTTC. It encodes CASSPPGSGVEQYF. Full variable domain (remainder filled in from reference TRBV28 and TRBJ2-7): DVKVTQSSRYLVKRTGEKVFLECVQDMDHENMFWYRQDPGLGLRLIYFSYDVKMKEKGDIPEGYSVSREKKERFSLILESASTNQTSMYLCASSPPGSGVEQYFGPGTRLTVT.

This clonotype was seen repeatedly, ten times or more. The chain combines TRBV27 with TRBJ1-1; D unclear. Trimming stripped 3 bases from V and 0 bases from J, with 14 bases between. CDR1 and CDR2 (germline): MNHEY, SMNVEV (reference sequence). The CDR3 has 16 residues. The CDR3: CASSFRAEIMNTEAFF. CDR3 coding DNA: TGTGCCAGCAGTTTTCGGGCAGAAATAATGAACACTGAAGCTTTCTTT.

This clonotype was observed many times. V usage is TRBV7-2 and J usage is TRBJ2-1, with 9 nucleotides matching TRBD2. The CDR3 is made up of 14 amino acids. With V trimmed by 7 bases and J by 9 bases, 10 bases remained unmatched. In germline, CDR1 is SGHTA, CDR2 FQGNSA. The CDR3 here is CASIGTSYPGEQFF. As DNA, the CDR3 is TGTGCCAGCATCGGGACTAGCTATCCGGGTGAGCAGTTCTTC.

This clonotype was seen many times. V usage is TRBV7-9 and J usage is TRBJ2-1; the D is unclear. Germline lookup yields CDR1 SEHNR and CDR2 FQNEAQ (reference sequence). Trimming cost V 3 bases and J 2 bases, with 11 bases left between them. The length of the CDR3 is 15 residues. The CDR3 DNA is TGTGCCAGCAGCTTGATCACAAATCCCTACAATGAGCAGTTCTTC. Translating gives CASSLITNPYNEQFF.

This clonotype was seen at least ten times. This sequence joins TRBV27 and TRBJ1-6; no clear D gene. V was clipped by 4 bases and J by 7 bases, with 17 bases between them. CDR1 and CDR2 from the germline V gene are MNHEY and SMNVEV (reference sequence). The CDR3 sequence is 16 residues long. The CDR3 DNA reads as TGTGCCAGCAGTTCCCCTAACTGGTATGGGAATTCACCCCTCCACTTT. It codes for CASSSPNWYGNSPLHF.

This clonotype appeared many times. The chain joins TRBV2 to TRBJ1-1; tentatively, D is TRBD1 (6 bases). The CDR3 is made up of 13 amino acids. The ends were cut back, 6 bases at V and 1 base at J, with 9 bases in the middle. Per the germline V gene, CDR1 is SNHLY and CDR2 is FYNNEI. The CDR3 reads CASSADRNTEAFF. CDR3 coding DNA: TGTGCCAGCAGCGCGGACAGGAACACTGAAGCTTTCTTT.

The V and J genes are TRBV7-2 and TRBJ2-2, with TRBD2 identical over 10 bases. The CDR3 is 18 residues long. Trimming cost V 2 bases and J 1 base; bases outside gene matches: 7. Germline V CDR1 and CDR2: SGHTA, FQGNSA. Here the CDR3 DNA reads TGTGCCAGCAGCTTATCTCTAGCGGGAGCGCAGAACACCGGGGAGCTGTTTTTT. It encodes CASSLSLAGAQNTGELFF.

Ten or more counts support this clonotype. The chain has TRBV28 and TRBJ1-2; 9 positions agree with TRBD1. The V segment lost 6 bases and the J segment 2 bases; nucleotides outside the gene matches: 4. The germline V gene has CDR1 MDHEN and CDR2 SYDVKM. This CDR3 is 14 amino acids long. Here the CDR3 reads CASRTGGSNYGYTF. In DNA, the CDR3 is TGTGCCAGCAGAACAGGGGGCTCCAACTATGGCTACACCTTC.

The V call is TRBV29-1, the J call TRBJ2-3, with 11 bases lining up with TRBD1. CDR1 and CDR2 (germline): SQVTM, ANQGSEA. Trimming cost V 7 bases and J 4 bases; bases outside gene matches: 10. The CDR3 has 15 residues. The CDR3 loop reads CSAERDRGVADTQYF. CDR3 bases: TGCAGCGCCGAACGGGACAGGGGGGTAGCAGATACGCAGTATTTT.

This clonotype came up many times. The chain joins TRBV9 to TRBJ2-5, with D maybe TRBD2 (5 bases). The germline V gene has CDR1 SGDLS and CDR2 YYNGEE. Trimming removed 0 bases from V and 0 bases from J, with 6 bases in between. The CDR3 has 14 residues. This chain's CDR3 is CASSVADYQETQYF. In DNA form, the CDR3 reads TGTGCCAGCAGCGTAGCGGACTACCAAGAGACCCAGTACTTC.

This clonotype has a handful of counts. V gene TRBV4-1 combines with J gene TRBJ1-2, with D perhaps TRBD1 (6 bases). V was trimmed by 3 bases and J by 6 bases, leaving 20 bases between them. From germline, CDR1 is MGHRA and CDR2 YSYEKL. The CDR3 consists of 16 residues. The CDR3 DNA follows: TGCGCCAGCAGCCATAACCAGGGACAACAAGAAAATGGCTACACCTTC. Translating it yields CASSHNQGQQENGYTF.

The rearrangement uses TRBV12-3 or TRBV12-4 and TRBJ2-1; a weak D match, TRBD1 (5 bases). V dropped 8 bases and J dropped 0 bases, with 17 bases sitting between them. CDR3 size: 16 residues. The CDR3 region is CASDTQGRSSYNEQFF. In DNA, the CDR3 is TGTGCCAGCGACACGCAGGGCCGAAGCTCCTACAATGAGCAGTTCTTC.

This sequence joins TRBV5-4 and TRBJ1-1; D not certain. V lost 4 bases to trimming and J lost 8 bases, with 12 bases between them. Per germline, CDR1 SGHNT and CDR2 YYREEE (reference sequence). The CDR3 is 12 residues long. The CDR3 DNA reads as TGTGCCAGCAGCGCCCCCCCCCAAGAAGCTTTCTTT. Protein sequence: CASSAPPQEAFF.

Remarks on this clonotype: A much larger clonotype is one base distant, so this may be a read error. The rearrangement uses TRBV11-2 and TRBJ2-3; D may be TRBD2 (6 bases). This CDR3 is 14 amino acids long. In germline, CDR1 is SGHAT, CDR2 FQNNGV. The CDR3 spells CASSRGSGIDAQYF. DNA for the CDR3: TGTGCCAGCAGTCGGGGGTCAGGCATAGATGCGCAGTATTTT.

This clonotype was observed many times. The genes are TRBV29-1 and TRBJ2-7; the D is unclear. This CDR3 has 12 amino acids. Trimming cost V 4 bases and J 5 bases, with 12 bases left between them. From germline, CDR1 is SQVTM and CDR2 ANQGSEA. In nucleotides, the CDR3 is TGCAGCGTTGCTCGAGGTGTACACGAGCAGTACTTC. It yields the protein CSVARGVHEQYF.

The chain couples TRBV4-3 to TRBJ2-2; possible D gene TRBD2, 5 bases. Germline CDR1 LGHNA, CDR2 YSLEER. The CDR3 is 17 amino acids. The V end was cut by 0 bases, the J end by 4 bases, with 15 bases between. CDR3 nucleotides: TGCGCCAGCAGCCAAGATCGGAGCGGTGGGAGCACCGGGGAGCTGTTTTTT. It is translated as CASSQDRSGGSTGELFF.

This clonotype was counted between two and nine times. This rearrangement joins TRBV20-1 to TRBJ1-6, with 7 bases lining up with TRBD1. V shed 1 base and J 5 bases; nucleotides not matched to a gene: 8. The V gene's germline CDR1 is DFQATT and CDR2 SNEGSKA (reference sequence). CDR3 length: 16 amino acids. This chain's CDR3 is CSARGAGTEDNSPLHF. The DNA of the CDR3 is TGCAGTGCTAGAGGCGCCGGGACAGAGGATAATTCACCCCTCCACTTT.

A note on this clonotype: A much larger clone lies one base from this, so it may be a read error. The chain couples TRBV24-1 to TRBJ2-3; D remains ambiguous. This CDR3 region has 16 residues. Germline assignment: CDR1 KGHDR and CDR2 SFDVKD. CDR3 protein: CASSPPRSNGTDTQYF. The DNA for the CDR3 is TGTGCCTCCAGCCCCCCGAGGAGCAACGGCACAGATACGCAGTATTTT.

This clonotype was counted many times. The V and J genes are TRBV2 and TRBJ1-4; D is ambiguous. CDR3 length: 13 residues. V lost 4 bases and J lost 2, with 5 bases in between. CDR1 and CDR2 (germline): SNHLY, FYNNEI. Here the CDR3 reads CASSGGTNEKLFF. The CDR3 DNA sequence: TGTGCCAGCAGTGGAGGGACTAATGAAAAACTGTTTTTT.

In this sample, this clonotype turned up many times. V is TRBV7-9 and J is TRBJ2-2, with D unresolved. Trimming removed 1 base at V and 3 bases at J, with 9 bases between. Germline V gene lookup returns CDR1 SEHNR and CDR2 FQNEAQ (reference sequence). CDR3 size: 15 residues. CDR3 in amino acids: CASSLVGGYTGELFF. The CDR3 DNA reads TGTGCCAGCAGCTTAGTCGGCGGATACACCGGGGAGCTGTTTTTT.

As regards this clonotype: One base away lies a much larger clone, so this may be a sequencing read error. The V gene is TRBV12-3 or TRBV12-4, the J gene TRBJ1-4, with D perhaps matching TRBD1 (5 bases). CDR3 length equals 14 residues. Trimming cost V 4 bases and J 4 bases, with 10 bases left between them. In DNA form, the CDR3 reads TGTGCCAGCAGTTCGAGACAGTATAATGAAAAACTGTTTTTT. Amino acid sequence: CASSSRQYNEKLFF.

This chain connects TRBV5-1 to TRBJ2-5; D may match TRBD1 or TRBD2 (5 bases each). The CDR3 has 14 amino acids. Per the germline V gene, CDR1 is SGHRS and CDR2 is YFSETQ. Trimming took 0 bases from V and 5 from J, leaving 11 bases between them. Here the CDR3 reads CASSLDSEGETQYF. The CDR3 DNA follows: TGCGCCAGCAGCTTGGACAGCGAGGGGGAGACCCAGTACTTC.

The chain combines TRBV19 with TRBJ1-6, with D perhaps matching TRBD1 (6 bases). Trimming took 3 bases from V and 6 from J, leaving 15 bases between them. The CDR3 sequence is 16 residues long. Germline-derived CDR1 and CDR2 are LNHDA and SQIVND (reference sequence). CDR3 sequence: CASSIKQGSTNSPLHF. Here the CDR3 DNA reads TGTGCCAGTAGTATTAAACAGGGTTCGACTAATTCACCCCTCCACTTT.

The table lists this clonotype with a few counts. The chain couples TRBV4-1 to TRBJ1-1; D may be TRBD1 (6 bases). This CDR3 contains 14 residues. Per the germline V gene, CDR1 is MGHRA and CDR2 is YSYEKL. The germline V and J ends were trimmed by 0 bases and 9 bases, with 14 bases remaining between them. Written as DNA, the CDR3 is TGCGCCAGCAGCCAAGAGGGGGCGCACAATAAAGCTTTCTTT. Its translation is CASSQEGAHNKAFF.

This clonotype showed up many times. The chain carries TRBV11-2 and TRBJ2-1; 8 nucleotides line up with TRBD2. Trimming cost V 2 bases and J 4 bases; bases outside gene matches: 19. The length of the CDR3 is 20 residues. Germline loops: CDR1 SGHAT, CDR2 FQNNGV. This CDR3 is CASSLIAGERGAGVYNEQFF. CDR3 bases: TGTGCCAGCAGCTTAATCGCCGGGGAAAGGGGAGCGGGAGTATACAATGAGCAGTTCTTC.

The table lists this clonotype with many counts. The genes are TRBV19 and TRBJ2-7, with 12 bases fitting TRBD2. CDR1 is LNHDA, CDR2 SQIVND, per germline (reference sequence). The J segment lost 3 bases and the V segment lost 6 bases, leaving 6 bases of the junction unmatched. The CDR3 loop spans 15 amino acids. Here the CDR3 reads CASSSTSGRVYEQYF. CDR3 sequence (DNA): TGTGCCAGTAGCTCGACTAGCGGGAGAGTCTACGAGCAGTACTTC.

The sample holds many counts of this clonotype. V gene TRBV14 combines with J gene TRBJ2-3; D is uncertain. CDR3 size: 13 residues. Germline V gene data show CDR1 as SGHDN and CDR2 as FVKESK. V lost 4 bases to trimming and J lost 3 bases, with 8 bases between them. CDR3 coding DNA: TGTGCCAGCAGCCCTCGGAAAACAGATACGCAGTATTTT. This sequence encodes CASSPRKTDTQYF.

The chain has TRBV6-1 and TRBJ2-7; no reliable D call. V dropped 3 bases and J dropped 5 bases, with 8 bases sitting between them. CDR1 and CDR2 (germline): MNHNS, SASEGT. This CDR3 is 12 amino acids long. The chain's CDR3 is CASSDPVNEQYF. The CDR3 coding sequence is TGTGCCAGCAGTGACCCTGTGAACGAGCAGTACTTC.

This clonotype was counted at least ten times. The rearrangement uses TRBV12-3 or TRBV12-4 and TRBJ1-2; a possible D gene is TRBD1 (5 bases). The CDR3 has 14 amino acids. Trimming shortened V by 6 bases and J by 0 bases, and 11 bases separated the two germline ends. In nucleotides, the CDR3 is TGTGCCAGCAGCCCCAGGGTGACTAACTATGGCTACACCTTC. Residues: CASSPRVTNYGYTF.